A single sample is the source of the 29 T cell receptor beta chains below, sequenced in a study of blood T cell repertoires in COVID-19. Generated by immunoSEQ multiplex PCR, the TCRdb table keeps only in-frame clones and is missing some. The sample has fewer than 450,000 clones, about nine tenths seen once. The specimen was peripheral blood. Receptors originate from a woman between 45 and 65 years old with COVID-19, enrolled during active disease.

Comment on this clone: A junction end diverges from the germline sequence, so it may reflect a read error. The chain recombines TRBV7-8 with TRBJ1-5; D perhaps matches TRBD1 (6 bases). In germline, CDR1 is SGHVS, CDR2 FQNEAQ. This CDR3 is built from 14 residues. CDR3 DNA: TGTGCCAGCATCTATGGTCCCAGGCTAAGCTCAGGGGATTTT. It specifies CASIYGPRLSSGDF.

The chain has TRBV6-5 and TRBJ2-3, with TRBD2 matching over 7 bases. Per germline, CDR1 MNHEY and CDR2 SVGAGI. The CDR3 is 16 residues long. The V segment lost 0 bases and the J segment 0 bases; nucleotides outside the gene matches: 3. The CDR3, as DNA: TGTGCCAGCAGTTACTCGGGGGGGAGTAGCACAGATACGCAGTATTTT. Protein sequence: CASSYSGGSSTDTQYF.

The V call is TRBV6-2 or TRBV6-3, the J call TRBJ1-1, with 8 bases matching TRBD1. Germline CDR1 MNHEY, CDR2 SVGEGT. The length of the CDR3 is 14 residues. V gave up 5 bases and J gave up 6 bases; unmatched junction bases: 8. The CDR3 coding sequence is TGTGCCAGCAGTCCGCGACAGGGGAGTGCTGAAGCTTTCTTT. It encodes CASSPRQGSAEAFF.

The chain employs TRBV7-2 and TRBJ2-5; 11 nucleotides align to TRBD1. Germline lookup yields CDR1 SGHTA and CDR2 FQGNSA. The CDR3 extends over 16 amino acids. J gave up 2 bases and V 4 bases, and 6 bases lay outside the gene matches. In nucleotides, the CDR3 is TGTGCCAGCAGCTACGGGACAGGGGGATCTCAAGAGACCCAGTACTTC. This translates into CASSYGTGGSQETQYF.

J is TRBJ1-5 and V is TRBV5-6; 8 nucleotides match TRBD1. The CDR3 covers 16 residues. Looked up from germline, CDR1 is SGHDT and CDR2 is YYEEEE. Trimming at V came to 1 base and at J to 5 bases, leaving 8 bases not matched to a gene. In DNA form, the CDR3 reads TGTGCCAGCAGCTTGTTGAGGGGGACAGGCGATCAGCCCCAGCATTTT. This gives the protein CASSLLRGTGDQPQHF.

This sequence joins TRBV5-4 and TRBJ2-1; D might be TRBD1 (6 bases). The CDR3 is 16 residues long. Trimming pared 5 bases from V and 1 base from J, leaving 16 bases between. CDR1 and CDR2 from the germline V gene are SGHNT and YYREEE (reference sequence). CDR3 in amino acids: CASRLPGEGSYNEQFF. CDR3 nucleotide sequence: TGTGCCAGCAGACTTCCAGGGGAAGGATCCTACAATGAGCAGTTCTTC. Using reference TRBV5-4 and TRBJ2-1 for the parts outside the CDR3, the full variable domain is ETGVTQSPTHLIKTRGQQVTLRCSSQSGHNTVSWYQQALGQGPQFIFQYYREEENGRGNFPPRFSGLQFPNYSSELNVNALELDDSALYLCASRLPGEGSYNEQFFGPGTRLTVL.

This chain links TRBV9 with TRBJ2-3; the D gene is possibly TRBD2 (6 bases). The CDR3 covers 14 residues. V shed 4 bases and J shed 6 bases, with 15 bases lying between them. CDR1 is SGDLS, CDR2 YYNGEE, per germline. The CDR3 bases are TGTGCCAGCAGCTCGCGACTAGAAGTCGATACGCAGTATTTT. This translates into CASSSRLEVDTQYF.

The CDR3 is CASSTGTGDFGYTF. CDR3 nucleotides: TGTGCCAGTAGTACCGGGACAGGGGACTTTGGCTACACCTTC. The chain links TRBV19 to TRBJ1-2, with 10 bases lining up with TRBD1. Germline CDR1 LNHDA, CDR2 SQIVND (reference sequence). The CDR3 runs 14 residues. V shed 4 bases, J shed 7 bases, and the junction held 6 bases outside the gene matches.

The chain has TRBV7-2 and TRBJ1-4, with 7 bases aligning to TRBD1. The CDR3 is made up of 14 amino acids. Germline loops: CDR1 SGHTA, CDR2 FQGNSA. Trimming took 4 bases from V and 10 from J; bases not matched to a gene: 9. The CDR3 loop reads CASSWRGPEGKLFF. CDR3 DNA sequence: TGTGCCAGCAGCTGGAGGGGGCCTGAAGGAAAACTGTTTTTT.

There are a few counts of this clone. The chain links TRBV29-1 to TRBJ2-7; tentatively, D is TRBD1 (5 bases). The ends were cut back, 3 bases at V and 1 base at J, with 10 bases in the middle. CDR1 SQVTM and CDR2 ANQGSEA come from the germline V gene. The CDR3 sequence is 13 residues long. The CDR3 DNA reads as TGCAGCGTTGACAGGCAGGGATCCTACGAGCAGTACTTC. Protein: CSVDRQGSYEQYF.

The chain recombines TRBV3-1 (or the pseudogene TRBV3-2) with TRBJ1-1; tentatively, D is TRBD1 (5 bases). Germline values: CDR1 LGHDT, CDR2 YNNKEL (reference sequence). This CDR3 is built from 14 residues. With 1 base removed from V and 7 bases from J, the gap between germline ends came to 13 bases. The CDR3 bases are TGTGCCAGCAGCCAAGCCTCCGGACACGGTGAAGCTTTCTTT. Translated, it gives CASSQASGHGEAFF.

In DNA, the CDR3 is TGCAGCGTTGGCGATGCCTCTGGAAACACCATATATTTT. Amino acids: CSVGDASGNTIYF. The chain joins TRBV29-1 to TRBJ1-3; the D is unclear. Trimming took 4 bases from V and 0 from J, leaving 7 bases between them. The CDR3 contains 13 residues. CDR1 is SQVTM and CDR2 is ANQGSEA in the germline V gene.

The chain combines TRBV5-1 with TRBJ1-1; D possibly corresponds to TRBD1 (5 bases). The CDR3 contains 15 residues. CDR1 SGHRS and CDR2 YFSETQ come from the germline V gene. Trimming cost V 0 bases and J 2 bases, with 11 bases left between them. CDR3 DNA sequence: TGCGCCAGCAGCTTGGATTGGGGGGGTAACACTGAAGCTTTCTTT. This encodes CASSLDWGGNTEAFF.

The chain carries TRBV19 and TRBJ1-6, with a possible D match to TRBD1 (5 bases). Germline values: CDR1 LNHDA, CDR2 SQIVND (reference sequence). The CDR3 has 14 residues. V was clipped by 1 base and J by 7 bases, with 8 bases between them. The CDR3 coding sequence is TGTGCCAGTAGTATAGGACAGTTGAATTCACCCCTCCACTTT. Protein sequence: CASSIGQLNSPLHF.

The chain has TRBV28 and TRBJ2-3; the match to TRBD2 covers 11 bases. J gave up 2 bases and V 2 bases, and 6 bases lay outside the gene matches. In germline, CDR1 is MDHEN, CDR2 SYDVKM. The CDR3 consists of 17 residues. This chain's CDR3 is CASSLPGTSGYTDTQYF. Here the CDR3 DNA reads TGTGCCAGCAGTTTACCCGGGACTAGCGGATACACAGATACGCAGTATTTT.

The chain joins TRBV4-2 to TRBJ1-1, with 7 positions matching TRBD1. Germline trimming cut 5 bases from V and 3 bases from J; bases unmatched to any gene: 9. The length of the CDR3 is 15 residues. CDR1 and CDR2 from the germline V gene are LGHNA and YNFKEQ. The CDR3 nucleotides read TGTGCCAGCAGCGAAATGACAGGGCGGGACACTGAAGCTTTCTTT. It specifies CASSEMTGRDTEAFF.

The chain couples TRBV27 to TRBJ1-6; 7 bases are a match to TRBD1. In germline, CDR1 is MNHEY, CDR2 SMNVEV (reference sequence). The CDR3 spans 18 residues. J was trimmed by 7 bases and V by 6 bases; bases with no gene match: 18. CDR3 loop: CASSPTGLALSWNSPLHF. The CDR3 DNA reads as TGTGCCAGCAGCCCGACAGGGTTAGCTTTGTCTTGGAATTCACCCCTCCACTTT.

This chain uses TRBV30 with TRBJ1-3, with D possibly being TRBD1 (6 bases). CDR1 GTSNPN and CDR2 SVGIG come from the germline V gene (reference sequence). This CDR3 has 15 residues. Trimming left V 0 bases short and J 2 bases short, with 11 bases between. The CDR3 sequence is CAWSVTGSAGNTIYF. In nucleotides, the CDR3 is TGTGCCTGGAGTGTAACAGGGAGCGCTGGAAACACCATATATTTT.

CDR3 amino acids: CASSPGGQGNTIYF. CDR3 sequence (DNA): TGCGCCAGCAGCCCAGGGGGGCAGGGAAACACCATATATTTT. The chain joins TRBV5-1 to TRBJ1-3; 7 nucleotides match TRBD1. This CDR3 contains 14 residues. Germline CDR1 and CDR2: SGHRS and YFSETQ. V shed 4 bases, J shed 4 bases, and the junction held 5 bases outside the gene matches.

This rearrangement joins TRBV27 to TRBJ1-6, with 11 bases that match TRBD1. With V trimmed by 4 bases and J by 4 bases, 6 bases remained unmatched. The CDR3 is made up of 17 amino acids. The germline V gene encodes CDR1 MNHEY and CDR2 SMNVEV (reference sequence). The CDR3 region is CASSSGQGAIYNSPLHF. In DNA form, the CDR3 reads TGTGCCAGCAGTTCCGGACAGGGGGCGATTTATAATTCACCCCTCCACTTT.

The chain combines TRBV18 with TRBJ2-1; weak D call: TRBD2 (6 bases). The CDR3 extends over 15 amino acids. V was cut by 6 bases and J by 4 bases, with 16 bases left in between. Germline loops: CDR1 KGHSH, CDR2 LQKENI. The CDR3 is CASSPEASAYNEQFF. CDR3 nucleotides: TGTGCCAGCTCCCCGGAGGCTAGCGCTTACAATGAGCAGTTCTTC.

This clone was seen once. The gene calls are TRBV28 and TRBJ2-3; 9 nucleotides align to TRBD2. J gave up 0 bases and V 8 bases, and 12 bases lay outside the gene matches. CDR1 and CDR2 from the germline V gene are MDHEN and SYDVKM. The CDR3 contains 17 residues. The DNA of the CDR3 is TGTGCCAGCCTTGGAGGGGCGGGGGGGCCAAGCACAGATACGCAGTATTTT. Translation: CASLGGAGGPSTDTQYF.

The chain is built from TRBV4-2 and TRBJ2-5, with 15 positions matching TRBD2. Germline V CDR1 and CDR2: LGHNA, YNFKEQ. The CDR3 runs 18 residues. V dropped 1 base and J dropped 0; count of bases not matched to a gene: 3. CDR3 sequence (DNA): TGTGCCAGCAGCCAAGTTGGACTAGCGGGGGGGAACCAAGAGACCCAGTACTTC. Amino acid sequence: CASSQVGLAGGNQETQYF.

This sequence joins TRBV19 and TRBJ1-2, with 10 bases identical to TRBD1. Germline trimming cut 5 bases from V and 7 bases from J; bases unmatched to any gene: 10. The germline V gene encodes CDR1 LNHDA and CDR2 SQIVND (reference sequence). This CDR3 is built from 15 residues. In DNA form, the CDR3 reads TGTGCCAGTAGTCCAGGACAGGGGGGATTCGGTGGCTACACCTTC. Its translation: CASSPGQGGFGGYTF.

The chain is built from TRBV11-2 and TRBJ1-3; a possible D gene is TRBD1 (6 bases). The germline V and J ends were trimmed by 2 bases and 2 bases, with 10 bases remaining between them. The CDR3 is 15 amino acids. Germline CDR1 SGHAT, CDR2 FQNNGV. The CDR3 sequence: CASSLTGTTGNTIYF. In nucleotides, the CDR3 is TGTGCCAGCAGCTTAACAGGGACAACTGGAAACACCATATATTTT.

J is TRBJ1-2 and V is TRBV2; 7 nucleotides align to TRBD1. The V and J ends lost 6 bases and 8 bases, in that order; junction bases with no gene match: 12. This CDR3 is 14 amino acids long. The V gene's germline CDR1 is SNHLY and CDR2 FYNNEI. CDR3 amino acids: CASSPPQGWEGYTF. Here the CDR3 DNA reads TGTGCCAGCAGCCCTCCACAGGGGTGGGAAGGCTACACCTTC.

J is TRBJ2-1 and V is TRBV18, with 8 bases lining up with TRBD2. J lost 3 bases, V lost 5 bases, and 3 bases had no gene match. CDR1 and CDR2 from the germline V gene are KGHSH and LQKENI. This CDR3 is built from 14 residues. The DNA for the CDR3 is TGTGCCAGCTCAGCAAGCGGGGGCTACAATGAGCAGTTCTTC. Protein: CASSASGGYNEQFF.

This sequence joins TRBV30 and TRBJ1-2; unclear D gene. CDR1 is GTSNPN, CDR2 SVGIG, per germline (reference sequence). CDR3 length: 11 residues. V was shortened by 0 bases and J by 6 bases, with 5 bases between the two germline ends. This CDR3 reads CAWSVSDGYTF. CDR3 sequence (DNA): TGTGCCTGGAGTGTGAGTGATGGCTACACCTTC. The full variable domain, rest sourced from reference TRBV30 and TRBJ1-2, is SQTIHQWPATLVQPVGSPLSLECTVEGTSNPNLYWYRQAAGRGLQLLFYSVGIGQISSEVPQNLSASRPQDRQFILSSKKLLLSDSGFYLCAWSVSDGYTFGSGTRLTVV.

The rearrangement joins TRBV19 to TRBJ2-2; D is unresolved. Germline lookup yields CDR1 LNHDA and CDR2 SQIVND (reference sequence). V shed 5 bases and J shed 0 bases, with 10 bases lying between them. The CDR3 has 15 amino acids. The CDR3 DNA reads TGTGCCAGTAGTGTAGCACTTGCGAACACCGGGGAGCTGTTTTTT. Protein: CASSVALANTGELFF.